What follows is one T cell receptor (beta chain) and its context. This clonotype was observed at least ten times. The clone's antigen remains unknown. No base quality information exists; no much larger clone differs at one position. This record belongs to a study of early T cells in non-severe SARS-CoV-2 infection (dated by TCRdb to the early 2020s). Broadly, across the study: Because TCR sequencing relied on bulk RNA taken from unsorted whole blood, pairing of alpha and beta chains was not possible. Overall study results and their limits: VDJdb matching was skewed toward anti-spike CD8 responses and likely underestimated virus-specific expansions by missing private and CD4 specificities.

A case-control design nested within a healthcare worker cohort in London, UK, was used, with weekly nasopharyngeal swab PCR tests and blood sampling performed. Healthcare workers were enrolled in the week of the UK lockdown, from 23 to 31 March 2020, and were followed every week for up to roughly 16 weeks. The receptor library was made with 5' RACE. Sequencer: NextSeq 500. To correct for sequencing error and PCR bias, the TCR library protocol tagged individual cDNA molecules with unique molecular identifiers. Both TCR alpha and beta chains were sequenced, and tight co-correlation was observed between alpha and beta sequence abundances in each sample. Under the source paper's analysis protocol: Decombinator V4 was used to perform V gene, J gene and CDR3 annotation of TCR sequences. Expanded TCRs were defined as changing significantly between any two time points under a Poisson model with p below 0.0001. Abundances of TCRs were expressed as counts per million after normalisation to the total number of TCRs sequenced in each sample. A search of VDJdb, accessed on 1 November 2021, was run for TCRs annotated to CMV, EBV and SARS-CoV-2, with TCRs annotated for multiple antigens excluded. The public reads were run again by TCRdb, first through fastp at Q25 and then through MiXCR, and only productive beta chains were kept. Identical CDR3 protein sequences are pooled into one entry, listed with their most common genes and DNA. The V and J calls shown here were made by TCRdb, not taken from the authors' results. This sample gives tens of thousands of distinct CDR3 sequences in total; about 12% of them show up just once. Of the sample, approximately 1.6% falls within the top ten clones.

Sequenced: whole blood. The receptor's source is an adult who was a healthcare worker with PCR-confirmed SARS-CoV-2 infection or an uninfected control (not recorded which).

The CDR3 here reads CASSIGTGPAEAFF. Read as DNA, the sequence is TGTGCCAGCAGCATCGGGACAGGGCCCGCTGAAGCTTTCTTT. Rearrangement joined TRBV12-3 or TRBV12-4 to TRBJ1-1; 9 bases in the junction line up with TRBD1. The CDR3 starts with the cysteine, ends with the phenylalanine, and has 14 residues. Only the CDR3 region is kept as DNA, spanning 42 bases read in frame from base 1. Clipping removes 6 bases from V and 6 bases from J, with 8 as the unmatched junction base count.